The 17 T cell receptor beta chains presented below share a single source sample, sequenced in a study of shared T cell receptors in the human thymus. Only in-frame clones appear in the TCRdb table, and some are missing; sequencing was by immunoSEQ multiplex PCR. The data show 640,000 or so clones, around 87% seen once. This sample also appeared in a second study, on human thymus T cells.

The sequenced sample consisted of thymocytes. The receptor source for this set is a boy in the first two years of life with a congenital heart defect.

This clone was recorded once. The CDR3 DNA sequence: TGCGCCAGCAGCCAAGAGGTAGCGGGGGCCTACAATGAGCAGTTCTTC. It yields the protein CASSQEVAGAYNEQFF. The chain carries TRBV4-1 and TRBJ2-1, with 9 bases matching TRBD2. Trimming removed 0 bases from V and 2 bases from J; junction bases left unmatched: 2. The germline gives CDR1 MGHRA, CDR2 YSYEKL. CDR3 length equals 16 residues.

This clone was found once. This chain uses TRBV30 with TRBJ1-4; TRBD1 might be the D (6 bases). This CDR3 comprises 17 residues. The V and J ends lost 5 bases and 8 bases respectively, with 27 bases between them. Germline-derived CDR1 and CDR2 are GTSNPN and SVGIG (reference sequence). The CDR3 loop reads CAWRSRGARMLREKLFF. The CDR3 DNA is TGTGCCTGGCGAAGTCGGGGGGCACGGATGTTGCGAGAAAAACTGTTTTTT. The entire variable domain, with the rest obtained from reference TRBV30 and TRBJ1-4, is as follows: SQTIHQWPATLVQPVGSPLSLECTVEGTSNPNLYWYRQAAGRGLQLLFYSVGIGQISSEVPQNLSASRPQDRQFILSSKKLLLSDSGFYLCAWRSRGARMLREKLFFGSGTQLSVL.

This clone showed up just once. For the CDR3, the DNA is TGTGCCAGTAGCCACCGACAGGGCGCCAACTATGGCTACACCTTC. It translates to CASSHRQGANYGYTF. The chain has TRBV19 and TRBJ1-2; 7 positions match TRBD1. CDR1 LNHDA and CDR2 SQIVND come from the germline V gene (reference sequence). V lost 6 bases to trimming and J lost 2 bases; unmatched junction nucleotides: 9. The CDR3 sequence is 15 residues long.

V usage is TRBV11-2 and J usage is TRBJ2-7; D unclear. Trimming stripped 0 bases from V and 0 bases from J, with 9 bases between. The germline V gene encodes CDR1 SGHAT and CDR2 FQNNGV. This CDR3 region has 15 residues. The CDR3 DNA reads TGTGCCAGCAGCTTAGAGCTTAACAGCTCCTACGAGCAGTACTTC. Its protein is CASSLELNSSYEQYF.

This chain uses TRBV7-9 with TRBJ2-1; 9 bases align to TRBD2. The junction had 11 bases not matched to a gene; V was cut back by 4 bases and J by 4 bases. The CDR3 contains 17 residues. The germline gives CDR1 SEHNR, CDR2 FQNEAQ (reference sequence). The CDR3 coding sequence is TGTGCCAGCAGCTCACCCCCTGAGACTAGCGGATACAATGAGCAGTTCTTC. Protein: CASSSPPETSGYNEQFF.

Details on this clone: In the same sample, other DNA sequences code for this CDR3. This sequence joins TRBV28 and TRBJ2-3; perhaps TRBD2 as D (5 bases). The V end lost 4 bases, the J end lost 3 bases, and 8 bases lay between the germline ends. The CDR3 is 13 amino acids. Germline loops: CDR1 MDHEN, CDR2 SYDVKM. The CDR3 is CASSSPGTDTQYF. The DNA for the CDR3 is TGTGCCAGCAGTTCGCCGGGAACAGATACGCAGTATTTT.

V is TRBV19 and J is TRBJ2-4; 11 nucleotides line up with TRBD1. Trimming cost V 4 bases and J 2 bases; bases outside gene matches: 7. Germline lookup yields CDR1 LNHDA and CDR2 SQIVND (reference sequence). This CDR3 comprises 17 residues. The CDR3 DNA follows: TGTGCCAGTAGTAGACGGGGGACAGGGGGGTCCAAAAACATTCAGTACTTC. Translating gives CASSRRGTGGSKNIQYF.

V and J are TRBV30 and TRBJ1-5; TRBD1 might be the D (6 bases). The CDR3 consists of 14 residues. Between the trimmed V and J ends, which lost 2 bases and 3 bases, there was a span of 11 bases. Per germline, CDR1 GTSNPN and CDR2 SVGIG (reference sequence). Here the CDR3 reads CAWSQGQNNQPQHF. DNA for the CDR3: TGTGCCTGGAGTCAAGGACAGAACAATCAGCCCCAGCATTTT.

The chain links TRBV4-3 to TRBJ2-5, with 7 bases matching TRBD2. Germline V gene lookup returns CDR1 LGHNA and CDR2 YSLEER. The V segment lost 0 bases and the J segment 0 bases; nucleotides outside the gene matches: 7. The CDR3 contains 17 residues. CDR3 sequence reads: CASSQDGSGTYQETQYF. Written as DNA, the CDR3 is TGCGCCAGCAGCCAAGATGGGAGCGGGACCTACCAAGAGACCCAGTACTTC.

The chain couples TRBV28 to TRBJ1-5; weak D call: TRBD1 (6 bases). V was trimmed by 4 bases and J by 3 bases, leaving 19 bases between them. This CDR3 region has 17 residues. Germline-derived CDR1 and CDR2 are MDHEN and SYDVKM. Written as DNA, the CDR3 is TGTGCCAGCAGTTCGAGGACAGACGAGGAGTTCAATCAGCCCCAGCATTTT. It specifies CASSSRTDEEFNQPQHF.

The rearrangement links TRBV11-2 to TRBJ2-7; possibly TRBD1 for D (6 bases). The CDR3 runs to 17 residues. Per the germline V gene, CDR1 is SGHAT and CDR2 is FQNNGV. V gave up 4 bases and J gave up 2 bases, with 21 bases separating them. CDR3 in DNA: TGTGCCAGCAGCTCAACCCTGGGCCACAGGGTCGCCTACGAGCAGTACTTC. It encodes CASSSTLGHRVAYEQYF. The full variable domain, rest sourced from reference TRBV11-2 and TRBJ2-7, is EAGVAQSPRYKIIEKRQSVAFWCNPISGHATLYWYQQILGQGPKLLIQFQNNGVVDDSQLPKDRFSAERLKGVDSTLKIQPAKLEDSAVYLCASSSTLGHRVAYEQYFGPGTRLTVT.

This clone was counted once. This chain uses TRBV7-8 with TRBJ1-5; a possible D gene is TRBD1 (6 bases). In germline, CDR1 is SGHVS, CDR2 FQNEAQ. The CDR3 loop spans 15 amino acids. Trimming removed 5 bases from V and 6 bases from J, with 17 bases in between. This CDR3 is CASSPLKGGAQPQHF. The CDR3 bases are TGTGCCAGCAGCCCACTTAAAGGGGGGGCTCAGCCCCAGCATTTT.

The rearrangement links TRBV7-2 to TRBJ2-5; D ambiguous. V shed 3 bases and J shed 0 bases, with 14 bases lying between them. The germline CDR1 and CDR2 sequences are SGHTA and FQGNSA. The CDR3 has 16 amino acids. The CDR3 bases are TGTGCCAGCAGCTTTGCTAGGTTCGAAAACCAAGAGACCCAGTACTTC. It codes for CASSFARFENQETQYF.

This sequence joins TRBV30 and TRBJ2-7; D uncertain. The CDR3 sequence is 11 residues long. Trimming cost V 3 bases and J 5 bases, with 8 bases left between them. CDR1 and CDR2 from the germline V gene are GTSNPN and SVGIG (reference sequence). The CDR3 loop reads CAWRAVHEQYF. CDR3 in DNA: TGTGCCTGGAGGGCCGTTCACGAGCAGTACTTC.

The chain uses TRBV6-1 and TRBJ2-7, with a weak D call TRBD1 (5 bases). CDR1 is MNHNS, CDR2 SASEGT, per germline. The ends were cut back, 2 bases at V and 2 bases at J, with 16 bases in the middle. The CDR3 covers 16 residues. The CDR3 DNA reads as TGTGCCAGCAGTGAATGGTCAGGGTACAATGCCTACGAGCAGTACTTC. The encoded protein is CASSEWSGYNAYEQYF.

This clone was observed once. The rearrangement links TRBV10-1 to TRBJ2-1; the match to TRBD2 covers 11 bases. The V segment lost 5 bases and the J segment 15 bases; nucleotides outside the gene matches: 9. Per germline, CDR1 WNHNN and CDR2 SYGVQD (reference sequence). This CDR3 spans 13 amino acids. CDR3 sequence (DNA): TGCGCCAGCAGTTCCATAGCGGGAGGGCCACCGTTCTTC. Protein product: CASSSIAGGPPFF.

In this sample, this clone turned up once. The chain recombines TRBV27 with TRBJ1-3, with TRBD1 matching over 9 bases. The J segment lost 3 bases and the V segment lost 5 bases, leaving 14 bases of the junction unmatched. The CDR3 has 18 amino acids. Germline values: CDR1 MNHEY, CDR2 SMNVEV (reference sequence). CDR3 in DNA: TGTGCCAGCAGTCCCGTTCCCGGGACAGGGAGGGGTGGAAACACCATATATTTT. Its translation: CASSPVPGTGRGGNTIYF.